This TCR beta chain was found in a study of breast tumors, draining lymph nodes, adjacent tissues. Whole-study results and caveats: Luminal-like breast cancer showed significantly higher tumor–nontumor repertoire similarity than basal-like. Data only fit, rather than demonstrated, lymph node origin of most tumor T cells. Findings are consistent with lymph node origin and intratumoral expansion of most tumor T cells.

This clonotype has ten or more counts. The antigen remains undetermined. The CDR3 has 18 amino acids. The V gene's germline CDR1 is DFQATT and CDR2 SNEGSKA (reference sequence). V was clipped by 2 bases and J by 5 bases; unmatched bases: 13. TCRdb ran MiXCR on the multiplex PCR reads and lists one entry per CDR3 protein. The sample records around 130,000 distinct CDR3 sequences, over 20% being singletons. Samples came from axillary lymph nodes draining the breast cancer. Sequencing was done on a sample of axillary lymph node tissue. V usage is TRBV20-1 and J usage is TRBJ2-6, with 9 nucleotides matching TRBD1. This clonotype was sampled from a female donor with breast cancer. Some clones in this sample may be carry-over from other donors' samples. The CDR3 DNA sequence: TGCAGTGCTAGACCCAAGGGGACAGGGAAGTATTGGGCCAACGTCCTGACTTTC. Translated: CSARPKGTGKYWANVLTF.